This section outlines one TCR beta chain sequence together with its context. Its antigen is not identified. The data stem from a study of graft-versus-host responses after intestinal transplantation. Study information: Every recipient underwent anti-thymocyte globulin induction, then tacrolimus and steroids for approximately three years. Findings and caveats of the study: Graft-versus-host to host-versus-graft clonal ratios in allografts were high in patients with graft-donor T cell macrochimerism. Early post-transplant HvG declines tracked with peak circulating GvH clone levels. Recipient-marrow GvH clones were detected, some having first appeared in ileum or blood.

The data were produced by immunoSEQ multiplex PCR, yet TCRdb's version contains in-frame clones alone and is incomplete. The repertoire holds about 85,000 clones, approximately 89% seen once, with 7.6% in the top ten. V lost 5 bases and J 2 bases, leaving 15 bases between the germline ends. Germline assignment: CDR1 SGHKS and CDR2 YYEKEE (reference sequence). The CDR3 runs 15 residues. Sample: unstimulated CD8+ T cells sorted from spleen or lymph node cells, taken before transplant. The chain is built from TRBV5-5 and TRBJ2-3; D tentatively reads TRBD1 or TRBD2 (5 bases each). This TCR was recovered from a human donor who was the organ donor for an intestinal transplant. The CDR3: CASSVSGGNTDTQYF. In DNA, the CDR3 is TGTGCCAGCAGTGTAAGTGGGGGAAACACAGATACGCAGTATTTT.